This T cell receptor (beta chain) is from a study of regulatory T cells in long-lasting Graves disease. At the level of the study: Persistence in Graves' disease required over 5 years of antithyroid drugs plus positive TSH receptor antibodies.

For TCR beta, libraries came from iRepertoire HTBI primers and Arm-PCR of CDR3 regions. TCRdb recomputed calls from the multiplex PCR reads with MiXCR, one row per CDR3 protein. This table has some 430,000 distinct CDR3 sequences, roughly a fifth appearing once. Study results and caveats: Public clonotype sharing was higher in persistent than newly diagnosed patients. Persistent Graves' patients possessed reduced TCR diversity relative to recently diagnosed ones.

Notes on this clonotype: Its antigen is as yet unknown.

The time point denotes: persistent/refractory GD, antithyroid drugs over 5 years with positive TRAb. From PBMCs, RNA was extracted and then used to make the TCR library. The CDR3 is 20 amino acids. The germline gives CDR1 LNHDA, CDR2 SQIVND (reference sequence). J lost 3 bases, V lost 6 bases, and 21 bases had no gene match. The J gene is TRBJ1-5, the V gene TRBV19, with TRBD1 matching over 9 bases. Sequenced material: peripheral blood mononuclear cells (PBMCs), taken when the disease was refractory, from a patient treated with antithyroid drugs. The sequence came from a female donor with Graves disease. Here the CDR3 reads CASSLLRGTGLSGPNQPQHF. The DNA of the CDR3 is TGTGCCAGTAGCTTACTCCGGGGGACAGGGTTATCAGGGCCCAATCAGCCCCAGCATTTT.